This TCR beta chain was captured by sequencing in a study of metastatic and nonmetastatic thyroid tumors. Overall study results and limits: Malignant tumors reportedly showed significantly higher TCR beta diversity than benign nodules in both blood and tumor.

As concerns this clone: Its target is not known. Without the conserved terminal phenylalanine or tryptophan, this CDR3 likely stems from a read error.

TCRdb ran MiXCR on the PCR reads. The table lists roughly 17,000 clones, roughly 24% of them singletons. Germline CDR1 reads SGHRS; CDR2 reads YFSETQ. There are 16 residues in the CDR3. V was trimmed by 3 bases and J by 2 bases, leaving 17 bases between them. Patients underwent thyroid surgery, and none had received any treatment before it. This TCR was recovered from a male donor with papillary thyroid cancer or a benign thyroid nodule (not recorded which). Some clones in this sample may be carry-over from other donors' samples. This chain links TRBV5-1 with TRBJ1-1, with D unresolved. Sequenced material: tumor tissue. CDR3 bases: TGCGCCAGCAGCTCCTGGGGTTCAGTGGAAAACACTGAAGCTTTCTTG. Its translation: CASSSWGSVENTEAFL.